Listed here is a single T cell receptor (beta chain). The data originate from a study of blood T cell repertoires in COVID-19. About the study: Sites in the United States, Italy and Spain provided acute and convalescent COVID-19 samples.

Original methodology: The assay estimated nucleated cells by amplifying reference gene primers. Sequenced by immunoSEQ multiplex PCR; TCRdb stores in-frame clones only, minus some. The V and J calls and clone size were taken over from that table, and D and trimming were inferred from the DNA. The sample lists about 300,000 clones; 88% were seen once. Trimming pared 8 bases from V and 1 base from J, leaving 12 bases between. CDR3 length equals 13 residues. The chain has TRBV12-3 or TRBV12-4 and TRBJ2-7; a possible D gene is TRBD2 (6 bases). The sequence was collected from a woman aged 25 to 39 who had recovered from COVID-19. The material sequenced was peripheral blood. The CDR3 reads CASSGLQSYEQYF. CDR3 in DNA: TGTGCCAGCTCGGGACTCCAATCCTACGAGCAGTACTTC.